The 9 T cell receptor beta chains given below trace back to one sample, sequenced in a study of T cells in Graves' hyperthyroidism and ophthalmopathy (dated by TCRdb to 2018 to 2020). Libraries were made using multiplex PCR. Sequencing was carried out with an Illumina HiSeq 2000. The TCR beta CDR3 regions were amplified from the RNA transcripts. The first round of RT-PCR for the TCR CDR3 was performed with the HTBI primer set and the Qiagen OneStep RT-PCR kit. The public reads were reprocessed in TCRdb via fastp at Q25 and MiXCR, keeping in-frame beta chains. Merged by CDR3 protein, the rows form single entries marked with the most common genes and DNA. This sample gives around 300,000 distinct CDR3 sequences in total; approximately 12% of them show up just once. The top ten hold approximately 7.8% of the sample. Material for sequencing was blood. Receptor source: a woman in her twenties or thirties with Graves' hyperthyroidism that later progressed to Graves' ophthalmopathy.

This clonotype was counted ten times or more. The chain is built from TRBV4-1 and TRBJ1-2; 8 bases match TRBD1. The germline V gene has CDR1 MGHRA and CDR2 YSYEKL. The CDR3 length is 14 residues. V shed 6 bases and J 5 bases; nucleotides not matched to a gene: 8. CDR3 in amino acids: CASRYPGGEYGYTF. Here the CDR3 DNA reads TGCGCCAGCAGGTACCCAGGGGGCGAGTATGGCTACACCTTC.

The table lists this clonotype with many counts. The J gene is TRBJ1-5, the V gene TRBV28; D perhaps matches TRBD1 (6 bases). The CDR3 length is 14 residues. With 4 bases removed from V and 3 bases from J, the gap between germline ends came to 10 bases. In germline, CDR1 is MDHEN, CDR2 SYDVKM. CDR3 DNA: TGTGCCAGCAGTTCCGGACAGCCCAATCAGCCCCAGCATTTT. Its translation: CASSSGQPNQPQHF.

This clonotype was recorded at least ten times. The chain combines TRBV7-6 with TRBJ2-7; the match to TRBD2 covers 14 bases. Germline CDR1 and CDR2: SGHVS and FNYEAQ. This CDR3 has 16 amino acids. The junction had 3 bases not matched to a gene; V was cut back by 0 bases and J by 5 bases. The CDR3: CASSLAGTSGSHEQYF. The CDR3, as DNA: TGTGCCAGCAGCTTAGCGGGGACTAGCGGGAGTCACGAGCAGTACTTC.

The gene calls are TRBV4-1 and TRBJ2-1, with D possibly matching TRBD2 (6 bases). Germline CDR1 and CDR2: MGHRA and YSYEKL. This CDR3 comprises 17 residues. V gave up 3 bases and J gave up 3 bases, with 18 bases separating them. CDR3 in DNA: TGCGCCAGCAGCCAGAGGTTGGTCGGCGGGAACTACAATGAGCAGTTCTTC. Protein sequence: CASSQRLVGGNYNEQFF.

This clonotype was seen repeatedly, ten times or more. The rearrangement joins TRBV12-5 to TRBJ2-5; 12 nucleotides line up with TRBD2. The trim removed 4 bases at V and 9 bases at J, leaving 6 bases unmatched. The CDR3 has 14 residues. Germline-derived CDR1 and CDR2 are LGHNT and FRNRAP. CDR3 in amino acids: CASGSGLAGLPQYF. The CDR3 nucleotides are TGTGCTAGTGGTTCCGGACTAGCGGGACTCCCCCAGTACTTC.

The CDR3 here is CASSPGTGTSGNEQFF. In DNA form, the CDR3 reads TGTGCCAGCAGCCCAGGAACCGGGACTAGCGGCAATGAGCAGTTCTTC. V and J are TRBV7-9 and TRBJ2-1, with 11 bases aligning to TRBD2. V dropped 5 bases and J dropped 6; count of bases not matched to a gene: 9. CDR1 is SEHNR, CDR2 FQNEAQ, per germline (reference sequence). CDR3 size: 16 residues.

The chain recombines TRBV20-1 with TRBJ2-7; D is possibly TRBD1 or TRBD2 (6 bases each). This CDR3 contains 15 residues. The V end was cut by 4 bases, the J end by 3 bases, with 19 bases between. Germline V gene data show CDR1 as DFQATT and CDR2 as SNEGSKA (reference sequence). CDR3 coding DNA: TGCAGTGCTAACCCCGGGGGCGAGGGTGGCTACGAGCAGTACTTC. Protein product: CSANPGGEGGYEQYF.

This chain connects TRBV5-1 to TRBJ1-5, with D hard to call. This CDR3 region has 16 residues. Per the germline V gene, CDR1 is SGHRS and CDR2 is YFSETQ. Trimming removed 0 bases from V and 0 bases from J, with 10 bases in between. The DNA for the CDR3 is TGCGCCAGCAGCTTGGATGGCAGACATAGCAATCAGCCCCAGCATTTT. Protein: CASSLDGRHSNQPQHF.

This clonotype was recorded at least ten times. The rearrangement uses TRBV11-2 and TRBJ1-1; 7 bases align to TRBD1. Unmatched junction bases numbered 13, after V lost 8 bases and J lost 7 bases. The length of the CDR3 is 14 residues. Looked up from germline, CDR1 is SGHAT and CDR2 is FQNNGV. The CDR3 DNA is TGTGCCAGCTTGTTGACAGGGTCAAAAATTGAAGCTTTCTTT. Its translation is CASLLTGSKIEAFF.